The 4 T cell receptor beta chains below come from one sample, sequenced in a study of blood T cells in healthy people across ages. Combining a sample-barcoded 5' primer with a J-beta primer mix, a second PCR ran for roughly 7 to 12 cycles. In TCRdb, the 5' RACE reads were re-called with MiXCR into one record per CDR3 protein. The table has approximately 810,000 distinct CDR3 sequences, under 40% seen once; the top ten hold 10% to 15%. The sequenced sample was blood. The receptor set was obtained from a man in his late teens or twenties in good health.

The DNA of the CDR3 is TGCAGTGCTAGAAGGGGGGCCACGATCCTCTACAATGAGCAGTTCTTC. As protein: CSARRGATILYNEQFF. The chain employs TRBV20-1 and TRBJ2-1; tentatively, D is TRBD1 or TRBD2 (6 bases each). This CDR3 is built from 16 residues. Germline assignment: CDR1 DFQATT and CDR2 SNEGSKA (reference sequence). Trimming shortened V by 2 bases and J by 3 bases, and 17 bases separated the two germline ends.

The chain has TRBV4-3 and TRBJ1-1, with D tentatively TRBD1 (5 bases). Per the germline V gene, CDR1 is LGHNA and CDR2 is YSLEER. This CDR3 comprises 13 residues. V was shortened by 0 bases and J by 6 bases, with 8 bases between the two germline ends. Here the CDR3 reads CASSQDMGPEAFF. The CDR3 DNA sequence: TGCGCCAGCAGCCAAGATATGGGGCCTGAAGCTTTCTTT.

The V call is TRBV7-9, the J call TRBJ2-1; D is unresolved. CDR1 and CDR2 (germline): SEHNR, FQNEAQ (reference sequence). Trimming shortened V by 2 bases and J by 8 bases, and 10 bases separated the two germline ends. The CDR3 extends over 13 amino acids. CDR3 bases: TGTGCCAGCAGCTTAACCTCGGTGGATGAGCAGTTCTTC. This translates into CASSLTSVDEQFF.

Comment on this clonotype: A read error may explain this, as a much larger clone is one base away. CDR3 coding DNA: TGTACCAGCAGTCCTGGGGAGGCCCGTTATGGCTACACCTTC. Amino acids: CTSSPGEARYGYTF. The V call is TRBV12-3 or TRBV12-4, the J call TRBJ1-2; D ambiguous. The CDR3 has 14 amino acids.